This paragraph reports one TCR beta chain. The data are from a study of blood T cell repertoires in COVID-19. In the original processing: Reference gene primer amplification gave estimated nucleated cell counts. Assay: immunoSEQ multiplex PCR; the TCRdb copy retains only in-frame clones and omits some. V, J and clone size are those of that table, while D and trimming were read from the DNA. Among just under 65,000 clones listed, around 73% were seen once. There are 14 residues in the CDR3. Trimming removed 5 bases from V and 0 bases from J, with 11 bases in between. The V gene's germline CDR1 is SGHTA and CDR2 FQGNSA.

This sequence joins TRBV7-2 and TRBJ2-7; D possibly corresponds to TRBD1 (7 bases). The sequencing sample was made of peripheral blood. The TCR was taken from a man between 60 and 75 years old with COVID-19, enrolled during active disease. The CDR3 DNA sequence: TGTGCCAGCAGCCCCCAGGGGGGCTCCTACGAGCAGTACTTC. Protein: CASSPQGGSYEQYF.